This section outlines one T cell receptor (beta chain) sequence together with its context. This sample is drawn from a study of blood T cell repertoires in COVID-19. At the level of the study: The United States, Italy and Spain supplied acute and convalescent COVID-19 samples.

TCRdb's copy holds only in-frame clones and misses some; the assay was immunoSEQ multiplex PCR. The data contain about 59,000 clones, around three quarters of them singletons. The CDR3 spans 18 residues. Germline V lookup: CDR1 LNHDA, CDR2 SQIVND (reference sequence). J lost 5 bases, V lost 5 bases, and 12 bases had no gene match. The sequence came from a man in his fifties or sixties with acute or convalescent COVID-19. Material for sequencing was peripheral blood. V and J are TRBV19 and TRBJ2-5; 15 bases line up with TRBD2. CDR3 loop: CASSSGLAGGPQTETQYF. The CDR3 bases are TGTGCCAGTAGTTCCGGACTAGCGGGAGGGCCTCAGACGGAGACCCAGTACTTC.